What follows are 10 T cell receptor beta chains derived from one specimen sequenced in a study of blood T cell repertoires in COVID-19. Only in-frame clones appear in the TCRdb table, and some are missing; sequencing was by immunoSEQ multiplex PCR. In the table there are over 150,000 clones, 70% to 80% of which are singletons. Sequenced sample: peripheral blood. Source of these receptors: a man aged 55 to 70 with acute or convalescent COVID-19.

As to this clone: Other DNA variants within this sample encode the same CDR3. The V and J genes are TRBV24-1 and TRBJ2-3; possibly TRBD2 for D (6 bases). CDR1 and CDR2 from the germline V gene are KGHDR and SFDVKD. The CDR3 spans 15 residues. The V gene lost 9 bases and the J gene lost 2 bases, with 17 bases spanning the gap. The CDR3 DNA reads as TGTGCCACCTCCCCTGGGCGGGGCCCCACAGATACGCAGTATTTT. Its protein product is CATSPGRGPTDTQYF.

The J gene is TRBJ1-5, the V gene TRBV15; the D gene is possibly TRBD1 (6 bases). The V gene's germline CDR1 is LNHNV and CDR2 YYDKDF (reference sequence). The CDR3 has 15 residues. V lost 5 bases and J lost 5, with 16 bases in between. The DNA for the CDR3 is TGTGCCACCAGCTCCCGGCCGGACAGTGATCAGCCCCAGCATTTT. Translating gives CATSSRPDSDQPQHF.

The chain is built from TRBV9 and TRBJ2-2; 15 bases fit TRBD2. This CDR3 has 18 residues. J gave up 5 bases and V 3 bases, and 8 bases lay outside the gene matches. Germline CDR1 and CDR2: SGDLS and YYNGEE. CDR3 residues: CASSAPGLAGGGTGELFF. CDR3 sequence (DNA): TGTGCCAGCAGCGCTCCGGGACTAGCGGGGGGTGGTACCGGGGAGCTGTTTTTT.

This chain connects TRBV7-2 to TRBJ1-1; D gene ambiguous. CDR3 length: 13 residues. The germline gives CDR1 SGHTA, CDR2 FQGNSA. Trimming left V 0 bases short and J 1 base short, with 3 bases between. The CDR3 coding sequence is TGTGCCAGCAGCTTAGCCAGGAACACTGAAGCTTTCTTT. This translates into CASSLARNTEAFF.

The table lists this clone with a few counts. The gene calls are TRBV5-1 and TRBJ1-2; 8 nucleotides line up with TRBD1. Trimming at V came to 3 bases and at J to 5 bases, leaving 6 bases not matched to a gene. CDR3 length equals 14 residues. CDR1 SGHRS and CDR2 YFSETQ come from the germline V gene. CDR3 residues: CASSSGQGKYGYTF. CDR3 coding DNA: TGCGCCAGCAGCTCTGGACAGGGAAAGTATGGCTACACCTTC.

The sample holds a few counts of this clone. This chain links TRBV28 with TRBJ2-5; 9 bases are a match to TRBD1. With 5 bases clipped from V and 4 bases from J, the junction kept 5 bases outside the gene matches. The CDR3 has 14 amino acids. Looked up from germline, CDR1 is MDHEN and CDR2 is SYDVKM. CDR3 sequence: CASSTDRGLETQYF. CDR3 DNA sequence: TGTGCCAGCAGTACCGACAGGGGGTTAGAGACCCAGTACTTC.

CDR3 nucleotides: TGTGCCAGCAGCTTGGGACAGTCGAATGAGCAGTTCTTC. Amino acids: CASSLGQSNEQFF. The V call is TRBV5-4, the J call TRBJ2-1; D might be TRBD1 (5 bases). From germline, CDR1 is SGHNT and CDR2 YYREEE (reference sequence). The CDR3 consists of 13 residues. Deletions cut 0 bases from V and 7 bases from J, with 8 bases between.

This sequence joins TRBV6-1 and TRBJ1-2; weak D call: TRBD1 (6 bases). There are 17 residues in the CDR3. Germline CDR1 reads MNHNS; CDR2 reads SASEGT. Trimming removed 2 bases from V and 5 bases from J, with 21 bases in between. The CDR3 DNA is TGTGCCAGCAGTGAAATTGGGAGGGACACGTACGTTTATGGCTACACCTTC. Its translation is CASSEIGRDTYVYGYTF.

The rearrangement joins TRBV7-8 to TRBJ2-7; 9 bases map to TRBD1. The ends lost 5 bases at V and 7 bases at J; junction bases unmatched: 12. The V gene's germline CDR1 is SGHVS and CDR2 FQNEAQ. CDR3 size: 15 residues. This CDR3 is CASSRDRAPLGEQYF. CDR3 sequence (DNA): TGTGCCAGCAGCCGGGACAGGGCCCCTCTGGGGGAGCAGTACTTC.

This sequence joins TRBV3-1 (or the pseudogene TRBV3-2) and TRBJ1-6, with TRBD1 identical over 7 bases. The CDR3 has 17 residues. V shed 1 base, J shed 8 bases, and the junction held 11 bases outside the gene matches. Germline CDR1 and CDR2: LGHDT and YNNKEL (reference sequence). The CDR3 protein is CASSQVGETGYYSPLHF. The CDR3 DNA is TGTGCCAGCAGCCAAGTAGGCGAGACAGGGTATTATTCACCCCTCCACTTT.